The clone carrying this T cell receptor (beta chain) appeared a few times. Antigen unknown. This entry belongs to a study of CD8+ T cells in alopecia areata. Study as a whole: Percent of scalp involved defined treated patients' severity scores. General study results and limits: Scalp samples also yield sequences of resident alphabeta T cells from normal skin. Greater clonality was observed in lesional scalp samples, especially alopecia totalis/universalis, versus normal scalp.

Regarding treatment: oral pan-JAK inhibitor, 5-10 mg twice daily. Germline loops: CDR1 SQVTM, CDR2 ANQGSEA. Trimming shortened V by 2 bases and J by 1 base, and 8 bases separated the two germline ends. This CDR3 is 13 amino acids long. Sequencing used cDNA as its template, made by extracting RNA and reverse transcribing it. TCRdb keeps only in-frame clones here, not all; method: immunoSEQ multiplex PCR. The table records more than 200,000 clones, approximately 72% of them present only once. The source material was CD4+ T cells sorted from blood, sampled between weeks 44 and 45, from a patient treated with tofacitinib. The clonotype comes from a human donor with alopecia areata. The chain has TRBV29-1 and TRBJ1-1; D uncertain. DNA for the CDR3: TGCAGCGTTGAACTCAACCGGAACACTGAAGCTTTCTTT. This gives the protein CSVELNRNTEAFF.